This TCR beta chain was identified in a study of memory CD4+ T cells and cytomegalovirus serostatus. Single viable CD3+CD4+CD8-CD45RO+ cells were sorted as the memory CD4+ T cells. Per the original methods: Out-of-frame sequences were removed, leaving roughly 2,200,000 distinct TCRbeta sequences. Only in-frame clones appear in the TCRdb table, and some are missing; sequencing was by immunoSEQ multiplex PCR. Clone size and the V and J calls come from that table; the DNA yielded D and trimming. The table has about 40,000 clones, more than 60% seen once. Germline V gene sequence: CDR1 SGHAT, CDR2 FQDESV (reference sequence). The length of the CDR3 is 14 residues. Trimming cost V 5 bases and J 4 bases, with 14 bases left between them.

The sequenced material came from memory CD4+ T cells from blood. This TCR was sampled from an adult in good health and CMV-seronegative. This sequence joins TRBV11-1 and TRBJ1-1; the D gene is possibly TRBD1 (5 bases). CDR3 protein: CASSTLGVGTEAFF. CDR3 sequence (DNA): TGTGCCAGCAGCACGCTGGGGGTTGGCACTGAAGCTTTCTTT. The whole variable domain, remainder taken from reference TRBV11-1 and TRBJ1-1, is EAEVAQSPRYKITEKSQAVAFWCDPISGHATLYWYRQILGQGPELLVQFQDESVVDDSQLPKDRFSAERLKGVDSTLKIQPAELGDSAMYLCASSTLGVGTEAFFGQGTRLTVV.